Listed here are 7 T cell receptor beta chains from one sample, sequenced in a study of identical twins. TCRdb independently ran MiXCR on the 5' RACE reads; one entry per CDR3 protein. Of more than 1.5 million distinct CDR3 sequences detected, 25% to 35% appear once; the ten largest clones hold less than 0.35%. The sample consisted of cord blood. The receptors come from a newborn girl in good health.

This clonotype has more than one count but fewer than ten. The rearrangement uses TRBV11-2 and TRBJ1-1; a possible D gene is TRBD1 (5 bases). The CDR3 totals 15 residues. Germline-derived CDR1 and CDR2 are SGHAT and FQNNGV. The V gene lost 0 bases and the J gene lost 1 base, with 9 bases spanning the gap. The DNA for the CDR3 is TGTGCCAGCAGCTTAGATGGGGGGAAGAACACTGAAGCTTTCTTT. It specifies CASSLDGGKNTEAFF.

Regarding this clonotype: This may be a read error, as it is one base from a much larger clone. V and J are TRBV7-9 and TRBJ2-5; the match to TRBD2 covers 7 bases. Trimming removed 4 bases from V and 11 bases from J; junction bases left unmatched: 22. The CDR3 has 17 residues. CDR1 and CDR2 (germline): SEHNR, FQNEAQ (reference sequence). The CDR3 reads CASSSVLVGGPLNEQYF. The CDR3 region has the DNA TGTGCCAGCAGCTCCGTTTTAGTGGGAGGGCCGTTGAATGAGCAGTACTTC.

V and J are TRBV6-1 and TRBJ1-5, with D tentatively TRBD1 (5 bases). V lost 7 bases and J 3 bases, leaving 13 bases between the germline ends. Germline V gene data show CDR1 as MNHNS and CDR2 as SASEGT. The CDR3 is 14 amino acids. In DNA, the CDR3 is TGTGCCAGCACCCAAGACAGAGCCAATCAGCCCCAGCATTTT. It is translated as CASTQDRANQPQHF.

The table lists this clonotype with a few counts. The chain recombines TRBV2 with TRBJ1-5; D is unresolved. Trimming removed 7 bases from V and 0 bases from J, with 7 bases in between. The CDR3 runs to 13 residues. In germline, CDR1 is SNHLY, CDR2 FYNNEI. CDR3 protein: CASTLRSNQPQHF. CDR3 DNA sequence: TGTGCCAGCACACTCCGTAGCAATCAGCCCCAGCATTTT.

The chain joins TRBV10-3 to TRBJ2-5, with D tentatively TRBD1 or TRBD2 (5 bases each). CDR3 length equals 14 residues. From germline, CDR1 is ENHRY and CDR2 SYGVKD. Trimming cost V 10 bases and J 2 bases, with 17 bases left between them. The CDR3 nucleotides read TGTGCCACCGGCCGAGGGGCCCAACAAGAGACCCAGTACTTC. Its translation: CATGRGAQQETQYF.

The chain combines TRBV2 with TRBJ1-5; D is ambiguous. The germline V gene encodes CDR1 SNHLY and CDR2 FYNNEI. The V and J ends lost 2 bases and 2 bases respectively, with 10 bases between them. The CDR3 is 15 residues long. This chain's CDR3 is CASSEKGLGNQPQHF. As DNA, the CDR3 is TGTGCCAGCAGTGAAAAAGGGCTCGGCAATCAGCCCCAGCATTTT.

J is TRBJ2-7 and V is TRBV5-1, with 14 nucleotides matching TRBD2. Trimming at V came to 0 bases and at J to 4 bases, leaving 3 bases not matched to a gene. CDR1 is SGHRS, CDR2 YFSETQ, per germline. This CDR3 comprises 16 residues. The CDR3: CASSLGGTSGRYEQYF. CDR3 DNA: TGCGCCAGCAGCTTGGGCGGGACTAGCGGGAGATACGAGCAGTACTTC.